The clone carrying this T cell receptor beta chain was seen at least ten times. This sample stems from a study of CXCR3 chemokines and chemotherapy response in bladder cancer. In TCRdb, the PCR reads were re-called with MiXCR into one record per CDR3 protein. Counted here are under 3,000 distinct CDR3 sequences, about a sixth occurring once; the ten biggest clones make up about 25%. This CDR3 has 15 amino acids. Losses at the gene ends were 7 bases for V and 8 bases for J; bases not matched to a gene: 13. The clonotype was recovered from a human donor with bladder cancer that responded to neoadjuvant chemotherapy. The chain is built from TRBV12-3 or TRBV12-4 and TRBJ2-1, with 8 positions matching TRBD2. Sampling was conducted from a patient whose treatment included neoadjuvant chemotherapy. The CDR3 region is CASTTLAALGDEQFF. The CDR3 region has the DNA TGTGCCAGCACTACACTAGCGGCCCTCGGCGATGAGCAGTTCTTC.